This TCR beta chain was retrieved from a study of T cells after yellow fever vaccination (dated by TCRdb to the late 2010s). About the full investigation: The SMART-Seq v4 Ultra Low Input RNA kit was used to prepare libraries from fractions with low cell numbers. Bulk TCR alpha and beta repertoires were sequenced longitudinally to track T-cell clones before and after primary and booster YFV17D yellow fever vaccination. Two healthy male donors, one aged 18 to 29 and one aged 30 to 40 years, were included in the cohort. Blood was drawn at multiple timepoints before and after primary and secondary immunization, with bulk PBMC replicates and cell subsets isolated.

The treatment or condition label, read with the paper, signifies: live attenuated yellow fever vaccine strain. Two biological replicates of bulk PBMCs were collected at each blood-draw timepoint. PBMCs were isolated from peripheral blood using a standard Ficoll-Paque protocol. TriZol was used to extract RNA from bulk PBMCs, from CD4 and CD8 fractions, and from dextramer-positive and dextramer-negative fractions. As concerns this clonotype: It lacks a known antigen. Base-call qualities are not available, and no considerably larger clone is one nucleotide away.

The full study reports these points: After the booster, most clones that had expanded after primary vaccination were detected again (around 97% of CD4 and around nine tenths of CD8), suggesting broad maintenance of memory. The secondary T-cell response was weaker than the primary response but faster, peaking on day 5 instead of day 15. Because only a couple of donors were included in the study, the extent to which the findings can be generalized is limited. Computational filtering was needed because FACS-sorted repertoires could contain abundant contaminating clonotypes from the bulk population. A small fraction of clonotypes appeared in both the CD4 and CD8 compartments, likely as a result of convergent recombination.

Synthesis of TCR cDNA relied on 5'RACE template switching, a step that introduced a universal primer site along with unique molecular identifiers. cDNA synthesis was primed from both the TCR alpha and TCR beta constant segments. Library amplification used two PCR steps, and the second PCR step added sample barcodes and sequencing adapters. Sequencing of libraries was performed on Illumina HiSeq 2500 (2x100 bp) or NovaSeq (2x150 bp). The published analysis was carried out like this. Reads were demultiplexed and collapsed into UMI consensus sequences with MIGEC, and V(D)J alignment was performed with MiXCR. Vaccine-responding clonotypes were identified with edgeR using replicate PBMC samples, with FDR below 0.01 and a log2 fold change above 5 up to day 15 being required. Each bulk clonotype received a CD4 or CD8 identity based on whether the sequenced CD4 or CD8 repertoire contained that clonotype at higher abundance. TCRdb passed the public sequencing reads through fastp at Q25 and MiXCR, retaining productive beta sequences. Rows are combined by CDR3 protein, so each entry shows the most common genes and DNA. The V and J calls were determined by TCRdb, not by the authors. The sample contains some 560,000 distinct CDR3 sequences, 19% of them found a single time. Of the sample, 13% to 15% falls within the top ten clones.

CDR1 and CDR2, looked up from the germline V gene (reference sequence), are DFQATT and SNEGSKA. V was cut back by 4 bases and J by 6 bases, leaving a gap of 14 bases between them. The CDR3 numbers 13 residues from cysteine through phenylalanine. The kept DNA is CDR3 alone, 39 bases in frame from the first base. The sequence derives from a young man who received the YFV17D yellow fever vaccine. The material sequenced was PBMCs, taken 15 days after the yellow fever booster vaccination. The receptor chain draws on TRBV20-1 and TRBJ2-3; no D gene call is confident. The sequence in DNA is TGCAGTGCTATCGGAAGGGCCCTGGATACGCAGTATTTT. It encodes CSAIGRALDTQYF.